A single count supports the clone carrying this T cell receptor (beta chain). Generated by immunoSEQ multiplex PCR, the TCRdb table keeps only in-frame clones and is missing some. The sample comprises 81,000 or so clones, 89% of which are singletons, and approximately 12% rests with the top ten. Trimming took 7 bases from V and 4 from J; bases not matched to a gene: 12. The CDR3 has 16 amino acids. Germline V gives CDR1 LNHDA, CDR2 SQIVND (reference sequence). These data are taken from a study of blood T cell repertoires in COVID-19. Sequences were obtained from peripheral blood. This rearrangement joins TRBV19 to TRBJ1-2, with TRBD1 identical over 10 bases. The sequence was collected from a man between 65 and 79 years old with active or convalescent COVID-19. Here the CDR3 reads CASTNRDRGGGYGYTF. The DNA of the CDR3 is TGTGCCAGTACCAACCGGGACAGGGGTGGAGGCTATGGCTACACCTTC.